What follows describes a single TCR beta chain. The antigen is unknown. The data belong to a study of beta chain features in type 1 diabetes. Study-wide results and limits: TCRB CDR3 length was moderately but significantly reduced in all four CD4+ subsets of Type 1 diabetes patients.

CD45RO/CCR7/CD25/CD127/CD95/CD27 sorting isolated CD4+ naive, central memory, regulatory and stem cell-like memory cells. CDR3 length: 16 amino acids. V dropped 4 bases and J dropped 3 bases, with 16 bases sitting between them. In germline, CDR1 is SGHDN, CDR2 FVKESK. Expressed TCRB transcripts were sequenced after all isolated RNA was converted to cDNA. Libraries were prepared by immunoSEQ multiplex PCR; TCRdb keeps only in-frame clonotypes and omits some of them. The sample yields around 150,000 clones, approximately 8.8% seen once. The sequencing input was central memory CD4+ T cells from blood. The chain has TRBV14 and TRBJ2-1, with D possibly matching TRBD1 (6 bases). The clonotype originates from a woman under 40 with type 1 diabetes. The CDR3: CASSRLGATDYNEQFF. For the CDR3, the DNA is TGTGCCAGCAGCCGGTTGGGGGCGACCGACTACAATGAGCAGTTCTTC. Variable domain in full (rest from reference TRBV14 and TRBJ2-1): EAGVTQFPSHSVIEKGQTVTLRCDPISGHDNLYWYRRVMGKEIKFLLHFVKESKQDESGMPNNRFLAERTGGTYSTLKVQPAELEDSGVYFCASSRLGATDYNEQFFGPGTRLTVL.